The 5 T cell receptor beta chains below all came from one sample that was sequenced in a study of early T cells in non-severe SARS-CoV-2 infection. Each CDR3 protein gets one entry after TCRdb re-called the 5' RACE reads with MiXCR. The table lists tens of thousands of distinct CDR3 sequences, over 20% of them singletons, with 16% in the top ten. The sample here was whole blood, taken at baseline. The source is an adult who was a healthcare worker with PCR-confirmed SARS-CoV-2 infection or an uninfected control (not recorded which).

In its sample, this clonotype was seen a few times. The gene calls are TRBV2 and TRBJ1-1; D remains unclear. The ends were cut back, 6 bases at V and 5 bases at J, with 10 bases in the middle. This CDR3 comprises 12 residues. Germline V gene sequence: CDR1 SNHLY, CDR2 FYNNEI. CDR3 coding DNA: TGTGCCAGCAGAGGACCTTTTACTGAAGCTTTCTTT. Protein sequence: CASRGPFTEAFF. The full variable domain, rest sourced from reference TRBV2 and TRBJ1-1, is EPEVTQTPSHQVTQMGQEVILRCVPISNHLYFYWYRQILGQKVEFLVSFYNNEISEKSEIFDDQFSVERPDGSNFTLKIRSTKLEDSAMYFCASRGPFTEAFFGQGTRLTVV.

This sequence joins TRBV20-1 and TRBJ1-4; 8 positions agree with TRBD1. The CDR3 loop spans 14 amino acids. Germline-derived CDR1 and CDR2 are DFQATT and SNEGSKA (reference sequence). The V gene end was trimmed by 8 bases and the J gene end by 8 bases; junction bases not matched to a gene: 13. CDR3 protein: CSTGQGGFGEKLFF. As DNA, the CDR3 is TGCAGTACCGGACAGGGTGGTTTTGGAGAAAAACTGTTTTTT.

This clonotype was seen more than once but under ten times. The rearrangement uses TRBV20-1 and TRBJ1-1, with D maybe TRBD1 (6 bases). The CDR3 spans 14 residues. V was pared by 3 bases and J by 4 bases, with 15 bases between. From germline, CDR1 is DFQATT and CDR2 SNEGSKA (reference sequence). This chain's CDR3 is CSASLVTGRTEAFF. The CDR3 DNA sequence: TGCAGTGCTAGCCTAGTAACAGGGCGCACTGAAGCTTTCTTT.

The rearrangement links TRBV12-3 or TRBV12-4 to TRBJ1-6; no firm D call. The V gene lost 5 bases and the J gene lost 6 bases, with 5 bases spanning the gap. This CDR3 comprises 12 residues. The CDR3 sequence: CASSLTNSPLHF. As DNA, the CDR3 is TGTGCCAGCAGTCTAACTAATTCACCCCTCCACTTT.

In its sample, this clonotype was seen a few times. The chain combines TRBV3-1 with TRBJ1-4; D is undetermined. Germline V CDR1 and CDR2: LGHDT, YNNKEL (reference sequence). Trimming shortened V by 4 bases and J by 2 bases, and 5 bases separated the two germline ends. This CDR3 region has 13 residues. The CDR3 DNA reads TGTGCCAGCAGCCTACTCACTAATGAAAAACTGTTTTTT. This gives the protein CASSLLTNEKLFF. Complete variable domain (other parts from reference TRBV3-1 and TRBJ1-4): DTAVSQTPKYLVTQMGNDKSIKCEQNLGHDTMYWYKQDSKKFLKIMFSYNNKELIINETVPNRFSPKSPDKAHLNLHINSLELGDSAVYFCASSLLTNEKLFFGSGTQLSVL.